The next 25 T cell receptor beta chains were all read from a single sample in a study of T cells in Graves' hyperthyroidism and ophthalmopathy (dated by TCRdb to between 2018 and 2020). The library was built by means of multiplex PCR. Sequencing used an Illumina HiSeq 2000. Amplification of TCR beta CDR3 regions was carried out from RNA transcripts. For the first round of RT-PCR on the TCR CDR3, the HTBI primer set was used together with the Qiagen OneStep RT-PCR kit. In-frame beta chains were kept once TCRdb had trimmed the public reads at Q25 with fastp and called clones with MiXCR. For every CDR3 protein sequence, its rows merge into one entry that carries the most common genes and DNA. The sample table lists 730,000 or so distinct CDR3 sequences, roughly 20% of them with a count of one. Roughly 17% of the sample rests with the top ten. The sample was blood. Source of these receptors: a woman between 50 and 59 years old with Graves' hyperthyroidism that later progressed to Graves' ophthalmopathy.

The V call is TRBV2, the J call TRBJ1-1, with unresolved D. Trimming pared 6 bases from V and 7 bases from J, leaving 15 bases between. Germline-derived CDR1 and CDR2 are SNHLY and FYNNEI. There are 13 residues in the CDR3. The CDR3, as DNA: TGTGCCAGCAGGGTGGCAGGAAGAAATGAAGCTTTCTTT. Translation gives CASRVAGRNEAFF.

V and J are TRBV20-1 and TRBJ1-6; maybe TRBD1 (5 bases). CDR1 is DFQATT and CDR2 is SNEGSKA in the germline V gene (reference sequence). Trimming took 0 bases from V and 4 from J, leaving 19 bases between them. The CDR3 has 18 amino acids. In DNA form, the CDR3 reads TGCAGTGCTAGAGATCTCGTGGGCACCGGGGGTTATAATTCACCCCTCCACTTT. Its protein product is CSARDLVGTGGYNSPLHF.

This clonotype was found many times. This chain uses TRBV5-1 with TRBJ1-5; D not certain. Trimming pared 0 bases from V and 3 bases from J, leaving 10 bases between. The CDR3 is made up of 15 amino acids. Germline CDR1 SGHRS, CDR2 YFSETQ. The CDR3 loop is CASSLDLANNQPQHF. CDR3 bases: TGCGCCAGCAGCTTGGATTTGGCCAACAATCAGCCCCAGCATTTT.

The rearrangement joins TRBV6-5 to TRBJ2-3, with unresolved D. Trimming took off 7 bases at V and 4 bases at J, with 21 bases between the two ends. The CDR3 has 16 residues. Germline V gene data show CDR1 as MNHEY and CDR2 as SVGAGI. Here the CDR3 DNA reads TGTGCCAGCACCGACCCAAGGTCCCTGGGTCCAGATACGCAGTATTTT. Amino acid sequence: CASTDPRSLGPDTQYF.

V usage is TRBV19 and J usage is TRBJ2-1; 7 bases map to TRBD2. The CDR3 spans 12 residues. The germline V gene encodes CDR1 LNHDA and CDR2 SQIVND (reference sequence). The J segment lost 8 bases and the V segment lost 6 bases, leaving 4 bases of the junction unmatched. The CDR3 coding sequence is TGTGCCAGTAGAAGCCTAGCGGATGAGCAGTTCTTC. It translates to CASRSLADEQFF. Filled out from reference TRBV19 and TRBJ2-1, the complete variable domain reads DGGITQSPKYLFRKEGQNVTLSCEQNLNHDAMYWYRQDPGQGLRLIYYSQIVNDFQKGDIAEGYSVSREKKESFPLTVTSAQKNPTAFYLCASRSLADEQFFGPGTRLTVL.

Here the CDR3 DNA reads TGTGCCTGGAGTGGTGACAGGGTACCCACTAATGAAAAACTGTTTTTT. It specifies CAWSGDRVPTNEKLFF. The gene calls are TRBV30 and TRBJ1-4; 7 bases agree with TRBD1. Germline-derived CDR1 and CDR2 are GTSNPN and SVGIG (reference sequence). The CDR3 spans 16 residues. V lost 1 base, J lost 2 bases, and 7 bases stayed unmatched.

This clonotype was seen many times. The V call is TRBV6-2 or TRBV6-3, the J call TRBJ2-1; D remains ambiguous. CDR3 length equals 15 residues. Germline assignment: CDR1 MNHEY and CDR2 SVGEGT. Trimming shortened V by 2 bases and J by 9 bases, and 17 bases separated the two germline ends. This chain's CDR3 is CASSYHRQETGEQFF. The DNA of the CDR3 is TGTGCCAGCAGTTACCATCGGCAGGAGACGGGTGAGCAGTTCTTC.

The gene calls are TRBV12-3 or TRBV12-4 and TRBJ2-7; no firm D call. CDR3 size: 14 residues. The germline V and J ends were trimmed by 4 bases and 2 bases, with 12 bases remaining between them. CDR3 protein: CASSSSEKAYEQYF. CDR3 DNA: TGTGCCAGCAGTTCATCAGAAAAAGCCTACGAGCAGTACTTC.

This clonotype was observed a few times. This chain uses TRBV5-1 with TRBJ2-2; 11 bases match TRBD1. Germline V gene lookup returns CDR1 SGHRS and CDR2 YFSETQ. This CDR3 comprises 16 residues. Losses at the gene ends were 3 bases for V and 4 bases for J; bases not matched to a gene: 5. The CDR3 region is CASSSPGQGGTGELFF. The CDR3, as DNA: TGCGCCAGCAGCTCGCCGGGACAGGGGGGCACCGGGGAGCTGTTTTTT.

V usage is TRBV5-4 and J usage is TRBJ2-3; D unclear. Germline V gives CDR1 SGHNT, CDR2 YYREEE (reference sequence). The CDR3 loop spans 12 amino acids. V lost 0 bases and J 7 bases, leaving 6 bases between the germline ends. CDR3 sequence reads: CASSLEVHTQYF. Here the CDR3 DNA reads TGTGCCAGCAGCTTGGAAGTGCATACGCAGTATTTT.

This clonotype was seen repeatedly, ten times or more. V is TRBV3-1 and J is TRBJ1-2; D is possibly TRBD1 (5 bases). Germline assignment: CDR1 LGHDT and CDR2 YNNKEL (reference sequence). Trimming removed 0 bases at V and 1 base at J, with 18 bases between. The CDR3 is made up of 18 amino acids. The CDR3 nucleotides read TGTGCCAGCAGCCAAGATTTGGGTCGCGCAGGGTATAACTATGGCTACACCTTC. Residues: CASSQDLGRAGYNYGYTF.

This clonotype was counted ten times or more. This chain uses TRBV7-9 with TRBJ2-3; no clear D. V lost 4 bases and J lost 4, with 15 bases in between. Looked up from germline, CDR1 is SEHNR and CDR2 is FQNEAQ (reference sequence). The CDR3 is 15 amino acids. CDR3 amino acids: CASSSDSLPADTQYF. The CDR3 DNA reads as TGTGCCAGCAGCTCCGACTCACTCCCCGCAGATACGCAGTATTTT.

Points on this clonotype: This clone may be a read error of a much larger clone one base away. This chain links TRBV12-3 or TRBV12-4 with TRBJ1-2; no reliable D call. The CDR3 has 13 residues. CDR3 region: CASSHLLNYGHTF. DNA of the CDR3: TGTGCCAGCAGTCATCTTCTTAACTATGGCCACACCTTC.

In this sample, this clonotype turned up a few times. The CDR3 nucleotides are TGTGCCATCTCCTCCCGACTAGCCAAAAACATTCAGTACTTC. Protein product: CAISSRLAKNIQYF. The chain couples TRBV2 to TRBJ2-4; D ambiguous. The CDR3 is made up of 14 amino acids. Germline CDR1 SNHLY, CDR2 FYNNEI. V lost 10 bases to trimming and J lost 0 bases, with 13 bases between them.

The chain uses TRBV18 and TRBJ1-3; no definite D call. CDR1 is KGHSH, CDR2 LQKENI, per germline. Trimming took off 2 bases at V and 4 bases at J, with 6 bases between the two ends. This CDR3 is built from 13 residues. CDR3 sequence reads: CASSPELGNTIYF. CDR3 DNA sequence: TGTGCCAGCTCACCAGAACTCGGAAACACCATATATTTT.

This clonotype occurred a few times. Since the CDR3 does not end with the conserved phenylalanine or tryptophan, this likely comes from a read error. CDR3 coding DNA: TGTGCCAGCGGCCAGGGTAACACTGAAGCTTTCTTA. Translation: CASGQGNTEAFL. The chain combines TRBV12-3 or TRBV12-4 with TRBJ1-1, with D possibly matching TRBD1 (5 bases). The V end was cut by 8 bases, the J end by 2 bases, with 9 bases between. The CDR3 loop spans 12 amino acids.

This clonotype has at least ten counts. This chain joins TRBV3-1 and TRBJ1-6; D remains unclear. The ends were cut back, 0 bases at V and 14 bases at J, with 11 bases in the middle. The V gene's germline CDR1 is LGHDT and CDR2 YNNKEL (reference sequence). This CDR3 region has 13 residues. The CDR3 nucleotides are TGTGCCAGCAGCCAAGATCGGGGAAGGGCCCTCCACTTT. This gives the protein CASSQDRGRALHF.

The sample holds many counts of this clonotype. The chain combines TRBV12-3 or TRBV12-4 with TRBJ1-4, with D possibly matching TRBD1 (5 bases). The CDR3 has 16 residues. Trimming took off 7 bases at V and 6 bases at J, with 21 bases between the two ends. The CDR3 is CASIRGGGYRDEKLFF. DNA of the CDR3: TGTGCCAGCATTCGAGGTGGGGGATATAGGGATGAAAAACTGTTTTTT.

This clonotype was recorded at least ten times. V usage is TRBV3-1 and J usage is TRBJ1-1, with D tentatively TRBD1 (6 bases). Germline CDR1 and CDR2: LGHDT and YNNKEL (reference sequence). Trimming stripped 8 bases from V and 1 base from J, with 11 bases between. The CDR3 spans 13 residues. CDR3: CASWQGKNTEAFF. The CDR3 region has the DNA TGTGCCAGCTGGCAGGGGAAGAACACTGAAGCTTTCTTT.

This clonotype showed up just a few times. This CDR3 fails to terminate in the conserved phenylalanine or tryptophan, so it likely reflects a read error. The CDR3 sequence is CASSYRQTAATNEKLFL. CDR3 sequence (DNA): TGTGCCAGCAGCTACCGACAGACCGCCGCAACTAATGAAAAACTGTTTCTT. The chain couples TRBV5-6 to TRBJ1-4, with D perhaps matching TRBD1 (5 bases). Germline lookup yields CDR1 SGHDT and CDR2 YYEEEE. CDR3 length: 17 amino acids. V lost 3 bases to trimming and J lost 0 bases, with 15 bases between them.

V usage is TRBV14 and J usage is TRBJ2-1; D is tentatively TRBD1 or TRBD2 (6 bases each). The V end lost 8 bases, the J end lost 7 bases, and 21 bases lay between the germline ends. The germline CDR1 and CDR2 sequences are SGHDN and FVKESK. The CDR3 consists of 15 residues. CDR3 in DNA: TGTGCCAGCCAAGGGGAGGACAGACCCACTAATGAGCAGTTCTTC. The encoded protein is CASQGEDRPTNEQFF. Full variable domain (missing parts from reference TRBV14 and TRBJ2-1): EAGVTQFPSHSVIEKGQTVTLRCDPISGHDNLYWYRRVMGKEIKFLLHFVKESKQDESGMPNNRFLAERTGGTYSTLKVQPAELEDSGVYFCASQGEDRPTNEQFFGPGTRLTVL.

This clonotype was counted at least ten times. The CDR3 region has the DNA TGTGCCAGCAGCCTGGGCGATCGACAGGGAGGTGAAAAACTGTTTTTT. Translating it yields CASSLGDRQGGEKLFF. J is TRBJ1-4 and V is TRBV2; TRBD1 matches 7 bases. Germline V gene sequence: CDR1 SNHLY, CDR2 FYNNEI. The CDR3 consists of 16 residues. With V trimmed by 6 bases and J by 7 bases, 14 bases remained unmatched.

This clonotype was counted only a few times. J is TRBJ2-7 and V is TRBV10-2, with 7 bases that match TRBD1. V lost 3 bases to trimming and J lost 4 bases; unmatched junction nucleotides: 6. The germline gives CDR1 WSHSY, CDR2 SAAADI. This CDR3 contains 14 residues. The CDR3 spells CASSDPDRLYEQYF. The CDR3 DNA reads TGCGCCAGCAGTGACCCGGACAGGCTATACGAGCAGTACTTC.

This clonotype was seen at least ten times. This chain joins TRBV27 and TRBJ2-1; D remains ambiguous. Trimming stripped 5 bases from V and 4 bases from J, with 12 bases between. Germline V gives CDR1 MNHEY, CDR2 SMNVEV (reference sequence). There are 14 residues in the CDR3. The CDR3 sequence is CASSAEDAYNEQFF. CDR3 DNA: TGTGCCAGCAGTGCTGAGGACGCTTACAATGAGCAGTTCTTC.

In nucleotides, the CDR3 is TGTGCCACCAGTGACAACAGGGGTCCAACCTATGGCTACACCTTC. As protein: CATSDNRGPTYGYTF. The chain joins TRBV24-1 to TRBJ1-2; the match to TRBD1 covers 7 bases. J gave up 4 bases and V 4 bases, and 8 bases lay outside the gene matches. The CDR3 has 15 residues. CDR1 is KGHDR and CDR2 is SFDVKD in the germline V gene.